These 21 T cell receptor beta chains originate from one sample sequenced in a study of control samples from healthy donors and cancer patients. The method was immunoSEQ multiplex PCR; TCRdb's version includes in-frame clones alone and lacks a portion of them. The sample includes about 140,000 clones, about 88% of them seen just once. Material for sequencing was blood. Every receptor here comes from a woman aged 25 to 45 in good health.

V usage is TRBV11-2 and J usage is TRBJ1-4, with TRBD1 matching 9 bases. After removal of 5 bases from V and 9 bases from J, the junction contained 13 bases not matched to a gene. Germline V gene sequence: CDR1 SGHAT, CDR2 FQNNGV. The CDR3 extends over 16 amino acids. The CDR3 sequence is CASSEQQGAGVKKLFF. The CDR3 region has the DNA TGTGCCAGCAGCGAACAACAGGGGGCGGGCGTGAAAAAACTGTTTTTT.

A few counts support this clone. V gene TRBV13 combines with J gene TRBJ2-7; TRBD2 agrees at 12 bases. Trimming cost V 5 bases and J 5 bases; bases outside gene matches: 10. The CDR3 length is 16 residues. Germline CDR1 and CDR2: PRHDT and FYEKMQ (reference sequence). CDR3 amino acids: CASSNRLAGEVHEQYF. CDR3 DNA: TGTGCCAGCAGCAATCGACTAGCGGGAGAAGTTCACGAGCAGTACTTC.

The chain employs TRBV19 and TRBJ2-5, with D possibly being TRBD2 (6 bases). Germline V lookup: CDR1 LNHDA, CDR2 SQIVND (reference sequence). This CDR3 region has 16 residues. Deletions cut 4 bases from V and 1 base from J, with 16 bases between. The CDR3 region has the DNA TGTGCCAGTAGTAATGGGCCCGGGGGAGGCCAAGAGACCCAGTACTTC. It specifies CASSNGPGGGQETQYF.

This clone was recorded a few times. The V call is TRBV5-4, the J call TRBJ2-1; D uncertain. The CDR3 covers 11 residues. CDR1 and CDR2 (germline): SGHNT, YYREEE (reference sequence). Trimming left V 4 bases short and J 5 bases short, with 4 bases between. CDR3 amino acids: CASSPDNEQFF. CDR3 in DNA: TGTGCCAGCAGCCCGGACAATGAGCAGTTCTTC.

The CDR3 sequence: CASSPLGPGTYNEQFF. As DNA, the CDR3 is TGTGCCAGCTCACCGCTCGGCCCGGGTACCTACAATGAGCAGTTCTTC. The gene calls are TRBV18 and TRBJ2-1; the D is unclear. The CDR3 is 16 residues long. V lost 3 bases to trimming and J lost 2 bases, with 14 bases between them. The germline V gene encodes CDR1 KGHSH and CDR2 LQKENI.

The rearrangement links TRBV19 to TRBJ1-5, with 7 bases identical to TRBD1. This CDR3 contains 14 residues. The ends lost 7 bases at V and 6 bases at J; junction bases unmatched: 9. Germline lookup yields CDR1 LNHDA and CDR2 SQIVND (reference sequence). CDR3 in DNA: TGTGCCAGTACCCACGACAGGGAGAGTCAGCCCCAGCATTTT. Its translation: CASTHDRESQPQHF.

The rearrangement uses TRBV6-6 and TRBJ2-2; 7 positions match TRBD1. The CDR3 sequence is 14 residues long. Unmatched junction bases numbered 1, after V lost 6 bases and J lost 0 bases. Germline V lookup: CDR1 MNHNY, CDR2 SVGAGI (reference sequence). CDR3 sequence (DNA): TGTGCCAGCAGCGGGACAGCGAACACCGGGGAGCTGTTTTTT. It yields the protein CASSGTANTGELFF.

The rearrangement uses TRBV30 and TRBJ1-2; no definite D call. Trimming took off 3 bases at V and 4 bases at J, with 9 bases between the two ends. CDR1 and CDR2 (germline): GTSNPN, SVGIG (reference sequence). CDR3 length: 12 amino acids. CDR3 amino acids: CAWRGLSYGYTF. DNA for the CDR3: TGTGCCTGGAGAGGGTTGTCCTATGGCTACACCTTC.

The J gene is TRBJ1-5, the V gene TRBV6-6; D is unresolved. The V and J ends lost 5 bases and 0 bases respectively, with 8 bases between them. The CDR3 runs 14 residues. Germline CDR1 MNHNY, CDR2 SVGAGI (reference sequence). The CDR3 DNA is TGTGCCAGCAGTCAACACTATAGCAATCAGCCCCAGCATTTT. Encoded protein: CASSQHYSNQPQHF.

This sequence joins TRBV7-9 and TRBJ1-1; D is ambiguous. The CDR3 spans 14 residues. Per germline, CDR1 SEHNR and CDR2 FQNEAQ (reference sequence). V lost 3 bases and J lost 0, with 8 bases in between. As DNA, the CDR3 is TGTGCCAGCAGCTTGGTAGCGGTGAACACTGAAGCTTTCTTT. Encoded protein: CASSLVAVNTEAFF.

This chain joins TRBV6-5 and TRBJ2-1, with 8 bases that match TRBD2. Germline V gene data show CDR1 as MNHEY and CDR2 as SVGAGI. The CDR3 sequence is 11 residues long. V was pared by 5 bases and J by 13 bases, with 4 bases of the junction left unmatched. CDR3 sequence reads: CASSTREGQFF. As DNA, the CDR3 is TGTGCCAGCAGTACCCGGGAGGGTCAGTTCTTC.

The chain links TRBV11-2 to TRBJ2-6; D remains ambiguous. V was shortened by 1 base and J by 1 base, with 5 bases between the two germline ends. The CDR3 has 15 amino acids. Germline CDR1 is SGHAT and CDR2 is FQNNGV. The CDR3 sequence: CASSLGLSGANVLTF. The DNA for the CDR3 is TGTGCCAGCAGCTTAGGGTTATCTGGGGCCAACGTCCTGACTTTC.

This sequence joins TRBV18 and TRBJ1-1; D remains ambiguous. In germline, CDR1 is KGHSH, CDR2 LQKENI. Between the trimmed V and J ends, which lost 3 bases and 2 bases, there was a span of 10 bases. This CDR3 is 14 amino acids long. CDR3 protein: CASSPSGSNTEAFF. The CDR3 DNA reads TGTGCCAGCTCACCTTCTGGGTCTAACACTGAAGCTTTCTTT. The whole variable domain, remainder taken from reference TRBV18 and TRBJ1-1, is NAGVMQNPRHLVRRRGQEARLRCSPMKGHSHVYWYRQLPEEGLKFMVYLQKENIIDESGMPKERFSAEFPKEGPSILRIQQVVRGDSAAYFCASSPSGSNTEAFFGQGTRLTVV.

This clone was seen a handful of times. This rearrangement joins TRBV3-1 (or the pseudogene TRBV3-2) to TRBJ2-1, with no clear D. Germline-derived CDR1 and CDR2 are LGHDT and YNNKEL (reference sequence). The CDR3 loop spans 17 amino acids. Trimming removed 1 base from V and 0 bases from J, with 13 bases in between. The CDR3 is CASSQGQRFISYNEQFF. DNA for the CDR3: TGTGCCAGCAGCCAAGGGCAACGTTTTATCTCCTACAATGAGCAGTTCTTC.

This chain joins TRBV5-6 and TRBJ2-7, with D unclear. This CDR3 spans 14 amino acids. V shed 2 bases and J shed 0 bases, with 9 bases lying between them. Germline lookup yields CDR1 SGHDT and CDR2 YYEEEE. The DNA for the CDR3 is TGTGCCAGCAGCTTTATTGCCAACTCCTACGAGCAGTACTTC. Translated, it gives CASSFIANSYEQYF.

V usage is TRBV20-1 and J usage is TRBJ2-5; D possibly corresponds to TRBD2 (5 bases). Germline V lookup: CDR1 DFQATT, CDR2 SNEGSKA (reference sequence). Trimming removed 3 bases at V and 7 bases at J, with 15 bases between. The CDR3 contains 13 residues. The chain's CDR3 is CSASSGGLGTQYF. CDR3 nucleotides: TGCAGTGCTAGTTCCGGCGGACTGGGGACCCAGTACTTC.

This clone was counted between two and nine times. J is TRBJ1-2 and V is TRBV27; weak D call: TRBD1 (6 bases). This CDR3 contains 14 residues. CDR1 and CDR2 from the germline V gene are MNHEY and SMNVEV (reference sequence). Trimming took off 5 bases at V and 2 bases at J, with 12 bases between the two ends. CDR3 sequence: CASSRQAGNYGYTF. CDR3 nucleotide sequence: TGTGCCAGCAGTCGACAGGCGGGGAACTATGGCTACACCTTC.

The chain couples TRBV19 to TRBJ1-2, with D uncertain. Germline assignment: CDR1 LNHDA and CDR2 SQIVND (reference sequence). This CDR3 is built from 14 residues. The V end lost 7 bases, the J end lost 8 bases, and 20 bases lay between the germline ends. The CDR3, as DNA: TGTGCCAGTAATGTGCGGCAGACCTCTCGCGGCTACACCTTC. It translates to CASNVRQTSRGYTF. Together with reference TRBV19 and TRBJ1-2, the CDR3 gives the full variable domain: DGGITQSPKYLFRKEGQNVTLSCEQNLNHDAMYWYRQDPGQGLRLIYYSQIVNDFQKGDIAEGYSVSREKKESFPLTVTSAQKNPTAFYLCASNVRQTSRGYTFGSGTRLTVV.

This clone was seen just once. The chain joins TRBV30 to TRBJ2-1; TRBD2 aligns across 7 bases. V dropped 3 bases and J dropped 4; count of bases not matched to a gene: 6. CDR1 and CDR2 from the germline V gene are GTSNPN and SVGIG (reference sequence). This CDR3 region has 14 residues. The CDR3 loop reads CAWSGLREYNEQFF. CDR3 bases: TGTGCCTGGAGCGGTCTGCGGGAGTACAATGAGCAGTTCTTC. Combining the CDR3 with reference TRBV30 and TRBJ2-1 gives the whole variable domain SQTIHQWPATLVQPVGSPLSLECTVEGTSNPNLYWYRQAAGRGLQLLFYSVGIGQISSEVPQNLSASRPQDRQFILSSKKLLLSDSGFYLCAWSGLREYNEQFFGPGTRLTVL.

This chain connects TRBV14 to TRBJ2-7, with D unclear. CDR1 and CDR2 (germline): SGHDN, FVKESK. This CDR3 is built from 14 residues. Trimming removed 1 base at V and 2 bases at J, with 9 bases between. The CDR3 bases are TGTGCCAGCAGCCAAGCCCGGGCCACCTACGAGCAGTACTTC. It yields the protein CASSQARATYEQYF. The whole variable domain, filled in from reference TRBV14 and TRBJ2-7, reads EAGVTQFPSHSVIEKGQTVTLRCDPISGHDNLYWYRRVMGKEIKFLLHFVKESKQDESGMPNNRFLAERTGGTYSTLKVQPAELEDSGVYFCASSQARATYEQYFGPGTRLTVT.

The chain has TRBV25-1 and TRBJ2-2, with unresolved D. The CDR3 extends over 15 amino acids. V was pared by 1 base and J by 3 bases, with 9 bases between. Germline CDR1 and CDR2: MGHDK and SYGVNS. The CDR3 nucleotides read TGTGCCAGCAGTGAATTCGTCAGAGACACCGGGGAGCTGTTTTTT. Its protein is CASSEFVRDTGELFF.